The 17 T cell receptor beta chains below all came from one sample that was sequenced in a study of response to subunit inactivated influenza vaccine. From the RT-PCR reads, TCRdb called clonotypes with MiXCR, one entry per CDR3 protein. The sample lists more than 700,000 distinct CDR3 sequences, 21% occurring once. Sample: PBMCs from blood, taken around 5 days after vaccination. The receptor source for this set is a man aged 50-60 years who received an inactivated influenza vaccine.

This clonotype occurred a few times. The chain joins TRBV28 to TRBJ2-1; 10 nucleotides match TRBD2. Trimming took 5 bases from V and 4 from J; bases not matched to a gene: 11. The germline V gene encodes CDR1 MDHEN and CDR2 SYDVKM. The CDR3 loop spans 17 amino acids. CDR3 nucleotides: TGTGCCAGCAGTGTATCTCGACGGACTAGCGGTTACAATGAGCAGTTCTTC. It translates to CASSVSRRTSGYNEQFF.

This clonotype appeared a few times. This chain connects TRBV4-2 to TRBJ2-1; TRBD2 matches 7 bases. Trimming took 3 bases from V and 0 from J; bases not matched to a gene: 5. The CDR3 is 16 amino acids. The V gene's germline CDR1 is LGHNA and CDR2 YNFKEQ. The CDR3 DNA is TGTGCCAGCAGCCATGTAGCGGGTAGCTCCTACAATGAGCAGTTCTTC. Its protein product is CASSHVAGSSYNEQFF.

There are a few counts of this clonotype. CDR3 bases: TGTGCCAGCAGTTTCCTAGCGGGCTACGAGCAGTACTTC. It encodes CASSFLAGYEQYF. The chain links TRBV28 to TRBJ2-7, with 8 positions matching TRBD2. V trimming: 3 bases; J trimming: 3 bases; junction bases outside the gene matches: 1. This CDR3 region has 13 residues. Germline V gene sequence: CDR1 MDHEN, CDR2 SYDVKM.

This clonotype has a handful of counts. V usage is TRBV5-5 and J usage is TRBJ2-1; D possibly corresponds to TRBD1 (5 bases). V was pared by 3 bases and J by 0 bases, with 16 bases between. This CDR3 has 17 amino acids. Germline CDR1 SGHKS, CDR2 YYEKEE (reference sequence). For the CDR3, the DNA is TGTGCCAGCAGCTCTCCATGGGGCTTAAGCTCCTACAATGAGCAGTTCTTC. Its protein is CASSSPWGLSSYNEQFF.

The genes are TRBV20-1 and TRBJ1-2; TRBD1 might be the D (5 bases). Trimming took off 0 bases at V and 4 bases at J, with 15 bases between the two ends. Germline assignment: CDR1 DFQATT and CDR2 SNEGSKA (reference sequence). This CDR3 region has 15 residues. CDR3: CSARDVGREIYGYTF. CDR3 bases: TGCAGTGCTAGAGATGTGGGCAGGGAAATCTATGGCTACACCTTC.

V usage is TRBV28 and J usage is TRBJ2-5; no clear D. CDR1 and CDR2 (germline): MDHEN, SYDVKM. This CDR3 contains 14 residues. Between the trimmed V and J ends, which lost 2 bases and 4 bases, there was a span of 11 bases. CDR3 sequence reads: CASSLNGRLETQYF. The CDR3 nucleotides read TGTGCCAGCAGTTTAAATGGGCGATTAGAGACCCAGTACTTC. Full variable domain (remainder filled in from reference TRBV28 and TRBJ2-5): DVKVTQSSRYLVKRTGEKVFLECVQDMDHENMFWYRQDPGLGLRLIYFSYDVKMKEKGDIPEGYSVSREKKERFSLILESASTNQTSMYLCASSLNGRLETQYFGPGTRLLVL.

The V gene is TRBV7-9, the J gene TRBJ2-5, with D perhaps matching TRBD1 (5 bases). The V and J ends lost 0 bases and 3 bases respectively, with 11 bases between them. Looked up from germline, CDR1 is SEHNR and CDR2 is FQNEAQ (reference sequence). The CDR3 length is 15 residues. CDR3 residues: CASSLAGRAEETQYF. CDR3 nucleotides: TGTGCCAGCAGCTTAGCCGGCAGGGCAGAAGAGACCCAGTACTTC.

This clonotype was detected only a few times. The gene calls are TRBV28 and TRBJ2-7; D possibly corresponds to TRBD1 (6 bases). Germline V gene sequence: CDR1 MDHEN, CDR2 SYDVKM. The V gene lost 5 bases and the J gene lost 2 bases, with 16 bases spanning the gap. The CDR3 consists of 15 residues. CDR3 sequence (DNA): TGTGCCAGCAGTATACAGGGTACTTTTCCCTACGAGCAGTACTTC. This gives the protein CASSIQGTFPYEQYF.

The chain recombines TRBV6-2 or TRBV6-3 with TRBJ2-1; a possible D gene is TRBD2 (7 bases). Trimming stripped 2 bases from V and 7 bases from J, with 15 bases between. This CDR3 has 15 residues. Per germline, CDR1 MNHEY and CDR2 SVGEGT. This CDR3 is CASSYGGGPRNEQFF. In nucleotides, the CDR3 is TGTGCCAGCAGTTACGGGGGGGGGCCGAGGAATGAGCAGTTCTTC.

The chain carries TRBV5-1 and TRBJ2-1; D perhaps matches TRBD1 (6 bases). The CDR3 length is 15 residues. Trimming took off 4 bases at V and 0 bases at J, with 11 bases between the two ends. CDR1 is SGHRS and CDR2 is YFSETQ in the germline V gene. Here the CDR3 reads CASSIRDNSYNEQFF. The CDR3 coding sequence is TGCGCCAGCAGCATCCGGGACAACTCCTACAATGAGCAGTTCTTC. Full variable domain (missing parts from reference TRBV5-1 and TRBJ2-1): KAGVTQTPRYLIKTRGQQVTLSCSPISGHRSVSWYQQTPGQGLQFLFEYFSETQRNKGNFPGRFSGRQFSNSRSEMNVSTLELGDSALYLCASSIRDNSYNEQFFGPGTRLTVL.

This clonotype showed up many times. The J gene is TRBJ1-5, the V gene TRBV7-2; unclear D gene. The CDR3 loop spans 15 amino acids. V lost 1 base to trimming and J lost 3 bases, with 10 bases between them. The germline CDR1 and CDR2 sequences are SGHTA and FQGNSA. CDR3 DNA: TGTGCCAGCAGCTTAGAGTACAGCTCCAATCAGCCCCAGCATTTT. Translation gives CASSLEYSSNQPQHF.

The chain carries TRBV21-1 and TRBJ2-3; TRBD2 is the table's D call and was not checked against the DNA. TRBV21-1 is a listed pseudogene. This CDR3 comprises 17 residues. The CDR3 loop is CASSTELSSNRTDTQYF. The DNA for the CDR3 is TGTGCCAGCAGCACCGAATTGTCTAGCAACCGCACAGATACGCAGTATTTT.

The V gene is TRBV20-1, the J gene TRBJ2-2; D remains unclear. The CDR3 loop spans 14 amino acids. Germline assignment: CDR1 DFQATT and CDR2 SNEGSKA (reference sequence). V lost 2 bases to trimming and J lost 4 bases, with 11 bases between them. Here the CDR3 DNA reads TGCAGTGCTAGATTCGGAGCACTCACCGGGGAGCTGTTTTTT. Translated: CSARFGALTGELFF.

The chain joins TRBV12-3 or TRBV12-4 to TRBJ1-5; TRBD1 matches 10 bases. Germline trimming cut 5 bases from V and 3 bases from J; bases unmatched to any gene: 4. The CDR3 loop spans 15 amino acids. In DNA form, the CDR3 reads TGTGCCAGCAGTCTCCGACAGGGGGCCAATCAGCCCCAGCATTTT. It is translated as CASSLRQGANQPQHF.

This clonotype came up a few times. The CDR3 region has the DNA TGTGCCAGCAACAGGGCTGCGGACACCGGGGAGCTGTTTTTT. It is translated as CASNRAADTGELFF. This rearrangement joins TRBV6-1 to TRBJ2-2; weak D call: TRBD1 (6 bases). Germline V gives CDR1 MNHNS, CDR2 SASEGT. There are 14 residues in the CDR3. Between the trimmed V and J ends, which lost 7 bases and 3 bases, there was a span of 12 bases.

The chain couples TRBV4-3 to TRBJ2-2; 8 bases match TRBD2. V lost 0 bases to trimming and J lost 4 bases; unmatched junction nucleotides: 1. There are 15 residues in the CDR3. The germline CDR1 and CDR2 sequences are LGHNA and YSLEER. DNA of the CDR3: TGCGCCAGCAGCCAAGAAGCGGGGGTCACCGGGGAGCTGTTTTTT. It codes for CASSQEAGVTGELFF.

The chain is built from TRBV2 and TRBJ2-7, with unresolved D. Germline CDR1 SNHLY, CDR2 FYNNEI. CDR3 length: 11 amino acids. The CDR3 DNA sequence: TGTGCCAGCAGGGCCGGACGCTCGGAATGCGTC. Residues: CASRAGRSECV.